This T cell receptor (beta chain) was retrieved from a study of persistence of HIV-infected CD4 T cells. This nonspecific control used anti-CD3/anti-CD28 bead stimulation of CD4+ T cells. CD4+ T cells upregulating both CD40 ligand and CD69 were sorted as responding cells. PBMCs were depleted of CD8+ T cells before stimulation. The length of the CDR3 is 14 residues. The trim removed 0 bases at V and 9 bases at J, leaving 1 base unmatched. Germline CDR1 and CDR2: WSHSY and SAAADI. The immunoSEQ assay was version 4, run in survey mode. Method: immunoSEQ multiplex PCR; TCRdb's copy keeps in-frame clones and lacks some. Of about 47,000 clones listed, roughly 90% were seen once; the top ten hold approximately 2%. Notes on the study in general: TCR oligoclonality correlated with proviral oligoclonality in the same sorted populations.

This clone has a single count. Its specificity is unknown. The gene calls are TRBV10-2 and TRBJ1-4; 10 bases agree with TRBD1. The TCR sequence derives from an adult man with HIV who was CMV-seropositive. This specimen consisted of CD4+ T cells sorted from PBMCs after roughly 18-hour stimulation, obtained from a patient who received antiretroviral therapy. The CDR3 protein is CASSESDRGKKLFF. The CDR3 nucleotides are TGCGCCAGCAGTGAGTCGGACAGGGGGAAAAAACTGTTTTTT.